These T cell receptor beta chains were read from a single sample in a study of blood T cell repertoires in COVID-19. The data were produced by immunoSEQ multiplex PCR, yet TCRdb's version contains in-frame clones alone and is incomplete. The table shows some 140,000 clones, with around three quarters occurring only once. Material: peripheral blood. The receptors shown here come from an elderly man with acute or convalescent COVID-19. Each CDR3 is given with its conserved first and last residue. The D gene is left open where the match is weak. Clone sizes are given selectively: once, few, many, or a class where the clone is expanded.

.	TRBV15	TRBJ1-2	few	TGTGCCACCAGCCCTAACCGGGGAGTCTATGGCTACACCTTC	CATSPNRGVYGYTF
.	TRBV7-2	TRBJ1-5	few	TGTGCCAGCAGCCTAGGGCAGGGCGGTCGACCCCAGCATTTT	CASSLGQGGRPQHF
TRBD1	TRBV7-3	TRBJ1-6	.	TGTGCCAGCAGCTTACAGGGGGCTGGTAATTCACCCCTCCACTTT	CASSLQGAGNSPLHF
.	TRBV6-5	TRBJ1-1	.	TGTGCCAGCAGTCGACAGTTGAACACTGAAGCTTTCTTT	CASSRQLNTEAFF
TRBD1	TRBV7-2	TRBJ2-3	few	TGTGCCAGCAGCCAAGGACAGGGAATGTATTTT	CASSQGQGMYF
.	TRBV2	TRBJ2-1	.	TGTGCCAGCAGAGGACAGCTCGCCGGGTACAATGAGCAGTTCTTC	CASRGQLAGYNEQFF
.	TRBV6-5	TRBJ1-1	medium-sized	TGTGCCACCGGGAGGGGCCTTGACATGGGCGCTGAAGCTTTCTTT	CATGRGLDMGAEAFF
.	TRBV7-3	TRBJ2-2	.	TGTGCCAGCAGCTTAACAGGGGACACCCTGGGGACCGGGGAGCTGTTTTTT	CASSLTGDTLGTGELFF
TRBD1	TRBV7-9	TRBJ2-7	.	TGTGCCAGCAGTACTGCAGGGGGTTGGCGGTCCTACGAGCAGTACTTC	CASSTAGGWRSYEQYF
.	TRBV5-1	TRBJ2-5	.	TGCGCCAGCAGCTTGAGCCTAGCCGGAGGAGAGACCCAGTACTTC	CASSLSLAGGETQYF
.	TRBV5-1	TRBJ2-6	.	TGCGCCAGCAGCTTGCTCCCGTACTCTGGGGCCAACGTCCTGACTTTC	CASSLLPYSGANVLTF
.	TRBV19	TRBJ1-6	few	TGTGCCAGTACCATTGGAGCACTGCCCCTCCACTTT	CASTIGALPLHF
.	TRBV6-5	TRBJ1-2	few	TGTGCCAGCAAGCACAGGGATCACACCTTC	CASKHRDHTF
TRBD1	TRBV24-1	TRBJ2-6	.	TGTGCCACCAGTGATTTCGGACAGGGGGCAACTGGGGCCAACGTCCTGACTTTC	CATSDFGQGATGANVLTF
.	TRBV27	TRBJ1-1	.	TGTGCCAGCAGTCCTGGGCGGCAGGGCGGCACTGAAGCTTTCTTT	CASSPGRQGGTEAFF
TRBD1	TRBV28	TRBJ1-2	.	TGTGCCAGCAGTTTTGCGGGGGGGACAGGGGCCGGCTATGGCTACACCTTC	CASSFAGGTGAGYGYTF
.	TRBV29-1	TRBJ1-2	.	TGCAGCGTTTCTAGGGGCCGGGGCTACACCTTC	CSVSRGRGYTF
.	TRBV9	TRBJ2-5	.	TGTGCCAGCAGCGTCCTTTCGGCAGCGACGGAGACCCAGTACTTC	CASSVLSAATETQYF
.	TRBV12-3/TRBV12-4	TRBJ1-1	.	TGTGCCAGCAGTGGGGGGGGGTTCACTGAAGCTTTCTTT	CASSGGGFTEAFF
.	TRBV25-1	TRBJ2-3	.	TGTGCCAGCAGTGAATATAACACAGATACGCAGTATTTT	CASSEYNTDTQYF
TRBD2	TRBV2	TRBJ2-1	.	TGTGCCTTCCGGGCTAGCGGGGGGTCCTACAATGAGCAGTTCTTC	CAFRASGGSYNEQFF
.	TRBV20-1	TRBJ1-1	.	TGCAGTGCTAGTAAACAGAACACTGAAGCTTTCTTT	CSASKQNTEAFF
.	TRBV5-1	TRBJ2-1	.	TGCGCCAGCAGCTTCAGGGAAAGCTCCTACAATGAGCAGTTCTTC	CASSFRESSYNEQFF
.	TRBV2	TRBJ2-7	.	TGTGCCAGCAGTCCTGTAAGGGGGGAGCAGTACTTC	CASSPVRGEQYF
TRBD1	TRBV7-2	TRBJ1-6	.	TGTGCCAGCAGCCTTCGACAGGGGACCTTTAATTCACCCCTCCACTTT	CASSLRQGTFNSPLHF
.	TRBV5-6	TRBJ2-3	.	TGTGCCAGCGGGGAGGGGGACACAGATACGCAGTATTTT	CASGEGDTDTQYF
.	TRBV5-4	TRBJ2-7	.	TGTGCCAGCAGCCCCCAGGGCAGGGTGGGGGAGCAGTACTTC	CASSPQGRVGEQYF
.	TRBV6-6	TRBJ2-7	few	TGTGCCAGCAGGCCCGGACACTACGAGCAGTACTTC	CASRPGHYEQYF
.	TRBV7-9	TRBJ2-2	.	TGTGCCAGCAGCTTAATCTACACCGGGGAGCTGTTTTTT	CASSLIYTGELFF
TRBD2	TRBV29-1	TRBJ2-3	.	TGCAGCGTGGGTACTAGCGAGGGTACGCAGTATTTT	CSVGTSEGTQYF
.	TRBV7-8	TRBJ1-6	.	TGTGCCAGCAGCGCGGAACCGGGACTGATTAATTCACCCCTCCACTTT	CASSAEPGLINSPLHF
TRBD2	TRBV3-1/TRBV3-2	TRBJ2-1	.	TGTGCCAGCAGCCAGGCGACTAGCGGGGGTAGAGATGAGCAGTTCTTC	CASSQATSGGRDEQFF
.	TRBV5-1	TRBJ1-4	.	TGCGCCAGCAGCTTCGAACAACCCGGACGGGGTGAAAAACTGTTTTTT	CASSFEQPGRGEKLFF
.	TRBV5-1	TRBJ2-2	.	TGCGCCAGCAGCTTGGGAGGAAATGCGAACACCGGGGAGCTGTTTTTT	CASSLGGNANTGELFF
TRBD2	TRBV7-3	TRBJ2-3	.	TGTGCCAGCAGCTTTAATGCGTGGACTAGCGGGAACTATCCCTCTAGCACAGATACGCAGTATTTT	CASSFNAWTSGNYPSSTDTQYF
TRBD1	TRBV4-3	TRBJ2-1	.	TGCGCCAGCAGCCAATCCAACAGGGGGTACAATGAGCAGTTCTTC	CASSQSNRGYNEQFF
.	TRBV28	TRBJ2-2	.	TGTGCCAGCAGCGTTGACTCGAACACCGGGGAGCTGTTTTTT	CASSVDSNTGELFF